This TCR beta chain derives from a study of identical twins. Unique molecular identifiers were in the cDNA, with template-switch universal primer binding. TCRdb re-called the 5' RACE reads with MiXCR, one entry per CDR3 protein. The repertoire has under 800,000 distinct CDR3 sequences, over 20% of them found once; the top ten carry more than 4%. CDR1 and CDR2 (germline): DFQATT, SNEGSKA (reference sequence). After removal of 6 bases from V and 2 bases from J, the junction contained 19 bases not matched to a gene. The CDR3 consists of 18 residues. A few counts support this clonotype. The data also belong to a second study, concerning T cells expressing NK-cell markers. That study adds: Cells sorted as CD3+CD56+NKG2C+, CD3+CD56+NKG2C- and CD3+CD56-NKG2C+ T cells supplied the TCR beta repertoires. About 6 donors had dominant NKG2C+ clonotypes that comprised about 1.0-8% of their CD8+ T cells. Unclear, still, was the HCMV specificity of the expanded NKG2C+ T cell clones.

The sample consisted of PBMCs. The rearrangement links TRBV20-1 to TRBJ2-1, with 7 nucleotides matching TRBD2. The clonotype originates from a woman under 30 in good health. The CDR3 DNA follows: TGCAGTGCCACTGGGGAGGTAGAACGGGAGGATCCCTACAATGAGCAGTTCTTC. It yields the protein CSATGEVEREDPYNEQFF.